The clone carrying this TCR beta chain was picked up a small number of times. These data originate in a study of early T cells in non-severe SARS-CoV-2 infection. TCRdb re-derived calls from the 5' RACE reads in MiXCR, one entry per CDR3 protein. The sample consists of approximately 81,000 distinct CDR3 sequences, around 14% of them appearing once. V was trimmed by 3 bases and J by 2 bases, leaving 10 bases between them. Germline-derived CDR1 and CDR2 are MGHRA and YSYEKL. This CDR3 contains 14 residues. J is TRBJ1-1 and V is TRBV4-1; no firm D call. The sequenced sample was whole blood. The clonotype originates from an adult who was a healthcare worker with PCR-confirmed SARS-CoV-2 infection or an uninfected control (not recorded which). CDR3: CASSHVYLNTEAFF. The CDR3 DNA sequence: TGCGCCAGCAGCCATGTTTATTTAAACACTGAAGCTTTCTTT.